This TCR beta chain was profiled in a study of blood T cell dynamics during melanoma immunotherapy. The wider study: Patients with metastatic melanoma got pembrolizumab or nivolumab-ipilimumab as first-line care. Study-wide points: Disease-control patients' PBMC repertoires became either more clonal or more diverse at W3. Clones driving repertoire changes may be melanoma-specific or general immune activation.

V lost 4 bases, J lost 0 bases, and 7 bases lay in between. The CDR3 extends over 12 amino acids. The germline V gene encodes CDR1 SQVTM and CDR2 ANQGSEA. Clones were sequenced by immunoSEQ multiplex PCR, and TCRdb holds only the in-frame ones, with some missing. The sample holds fewer than 20,000 clones, just over 90% seen once. Comment on this clone: What it binds is unknown.

The sample's time point: pre-treatment baseline. At 12 weeks after first infusion, RECIST 1.1 defined response for most patients. Sequenced here: blood, sampled from a patient treated with checkpoint blockade. The sequence was obtained from a human donor with melanoma. The V gene is TRBV29-1, the J gene TRBJ2-7; no firm D call. The CDR3 DNA sequence: TGCAGCGTTGCTCCGAGCTCCTACGAGCAGTACTTC. Translated, it gives CSVAPSSYEQYF.